The T cell receptor (beta chain) under discussion was sequenced for a study of blood T cells in healthy people across ages. Study background: About one barcoded beta molecule per two T cells was the capture yield of template switching. Overall study results and limits: Strong correlation linked observed beta diversity and percent naive T cells. More naive CD4+ cells and higher diversity marked long-lived donors relative to aged donors.

As regards this clonotype: What it binds is not known.

Next came a second PCR, run for about 7 to 12 cycles, which used a sample-barcoded 5' primer along with a J-beta primer mix. TCRdb processed the 5' RACE reads anew with MiXCR; each CDR3 protein has one entry. The data contain 1.5 million to 2 million distinct CDR3 sequences, about 28% of them singletons. The CDR3 runs to 16 residues. Trimming cost V 5 bases and J 3 bases; bases outside gene matches: 6. The V gene's germline CDR1 is SGHTA and CDR2 FQGNSA. The sample comprised blood. The chain is built from TRBV7-2 and TRBJ2-3; TRBD2 matches at 12 bases. The clonotype comes from a woman aged 25 to 39 in good health. CDR3 protein: CASSLRLAGETDTQYF. CDR3 DNA sequence: TGTGCCAGCAGCCTGAGACTAGCGGGGGAGACAGATACGCAGTATTTT. The whole variable domain, remainder taken from reference TRBV7-2 and TRBJ2-3, is GAGVSQSPSNKVTEKGKDVELRCDPISGHTALYWYRQSLGQGLEFLIYFQGNSAPDKSGLPSDRFSAERTGGSVSTLTIQRTQQEDSAVYLCASSLRLAGETDTQYFGPGTRLTVL.